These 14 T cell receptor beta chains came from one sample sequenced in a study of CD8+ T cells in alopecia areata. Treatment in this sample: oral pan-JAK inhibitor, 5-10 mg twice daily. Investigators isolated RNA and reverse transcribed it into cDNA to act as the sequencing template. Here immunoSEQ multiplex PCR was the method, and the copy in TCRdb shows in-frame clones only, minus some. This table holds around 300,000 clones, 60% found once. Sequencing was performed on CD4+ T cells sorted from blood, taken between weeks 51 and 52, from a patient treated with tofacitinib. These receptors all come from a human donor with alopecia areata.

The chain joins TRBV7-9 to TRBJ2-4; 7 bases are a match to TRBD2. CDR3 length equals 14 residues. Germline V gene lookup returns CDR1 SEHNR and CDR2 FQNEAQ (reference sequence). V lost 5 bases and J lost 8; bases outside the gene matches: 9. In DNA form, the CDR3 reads TGTGCCAGCAGCCCCCGGGTCGCGGGGGACATTCAGTACTTC. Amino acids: CASSPRVAGDIQYF. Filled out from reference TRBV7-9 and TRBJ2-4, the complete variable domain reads DTGVSQNPRHKITKRGQNVTFRCDPISEHNRLYWYRQTLGQGPEFLTYFQNEAQLEKSRLLSDRFSAERPKGSFSTLEIQRTEQGDSAMYLCASSPRVAGDIQYFGAGTRLSVL.

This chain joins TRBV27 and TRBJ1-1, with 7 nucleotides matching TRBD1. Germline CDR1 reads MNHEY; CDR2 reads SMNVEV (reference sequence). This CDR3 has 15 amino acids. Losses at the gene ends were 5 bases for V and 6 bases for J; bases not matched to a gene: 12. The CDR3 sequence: CASSLTLTGSSEAFF. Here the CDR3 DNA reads TGTGCCAGCAGTCTCACCTTGACAGGGAGTTCTGAAGCTTTCTTT.

CDR3 sequence reads: CASSLWEDEKLFF. CDR3 in DNA: TGCGCCAGCAGCCTATGGGAAGACGAAAAACTGTTTTTT. The chain couples TRBV4-1 to TRBJ1-4, with D uncertain. The CDR3 spans 13 residues. The germline gives CDR1 MGHRA, CDR2 YSYEKL. V was cut by 4 bases and J by 8 bases, with 11 bases left in between.

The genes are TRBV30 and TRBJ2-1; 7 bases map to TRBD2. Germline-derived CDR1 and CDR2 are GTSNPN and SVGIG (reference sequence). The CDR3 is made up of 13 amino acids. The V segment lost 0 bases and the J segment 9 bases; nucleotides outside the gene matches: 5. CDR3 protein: CAWSVRGRAEQFF. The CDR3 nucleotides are TGTGCCTGGAGTGTACGGGGGAGGGCTGAGCAGTTCTTC.

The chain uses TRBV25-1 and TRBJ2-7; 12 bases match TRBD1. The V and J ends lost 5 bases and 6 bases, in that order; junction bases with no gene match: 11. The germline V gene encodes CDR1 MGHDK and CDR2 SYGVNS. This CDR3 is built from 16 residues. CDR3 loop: CASSRSLSGQGAEQYF. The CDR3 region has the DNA TGTGCCAGCAGTAGGAGCCTCTCGGGACAGGGGGCCGAGCAGTACTTC.

Here the CDR3 reads CASSLGVSNTGELFF. CDR3 in DNA: TGTGCCAGCAGCTTGGGGGTATCGAACACCGGGGAGCTGTTTTTT. The chain carries TRBV5-4 and TRBJ2-2; D gene uncertain. The V end lost 0 bases, the J end lost 0 bases, and 6 bases lay between the germline ends. CDR1 is SGHNT and CDR2 is YYREEE in the germline V gene (reference sequence). This CDR3 contains 15 residues.

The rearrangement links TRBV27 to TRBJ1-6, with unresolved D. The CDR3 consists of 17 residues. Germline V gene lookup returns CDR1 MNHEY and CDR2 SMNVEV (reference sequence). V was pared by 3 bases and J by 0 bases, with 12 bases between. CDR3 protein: CASSFDPRSSYNSPLHF. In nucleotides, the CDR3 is TGTGCCAGCAGTTTTGACCCCCGGAGCTCCTATAATTCACCCCTCCACTTT.

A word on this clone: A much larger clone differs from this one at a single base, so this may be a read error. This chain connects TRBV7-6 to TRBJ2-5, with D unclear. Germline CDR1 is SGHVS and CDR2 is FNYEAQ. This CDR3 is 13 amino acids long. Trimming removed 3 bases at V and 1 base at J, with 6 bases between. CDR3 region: CASSFGSQETQYF. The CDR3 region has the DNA TGTGCCAGCAGCTTCGGCAGCCAAGAGACCCAGTACTTC.

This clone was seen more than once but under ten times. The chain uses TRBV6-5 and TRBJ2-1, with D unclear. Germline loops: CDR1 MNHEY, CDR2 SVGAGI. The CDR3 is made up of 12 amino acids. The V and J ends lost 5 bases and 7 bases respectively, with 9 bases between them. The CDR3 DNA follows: TGTGCCAGCAGTCCCCTGGGGAATGAGCAGTTCTTC. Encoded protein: CASSPLGNEQFF.

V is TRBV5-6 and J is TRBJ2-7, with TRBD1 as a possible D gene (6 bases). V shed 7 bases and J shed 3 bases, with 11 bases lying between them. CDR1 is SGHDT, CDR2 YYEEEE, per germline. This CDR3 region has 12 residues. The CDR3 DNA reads TGTGCCAGCCGGGGACACAGCTACGAGCAGTACTTC. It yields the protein CASRGHSYEQYF.

CDR3 DNA sequence: TGCAGCGTTCTGAACAGGGGGCAACCGGAGACCCAGTACTTC. This codes for CSVLNRGQPETQYF. This chain uses TRBV29-1 with TRBJ2-5; 9 nucleotides align to TRBD1. CDR3 length equals 14 residues. V lost 5 bases, J lost 5 bases, and 9 bases stayed unmatched. Looked up from germline, CDR1 is SQVTM and CDR2 is ANQGSEA. The full variable domain, its missing parts supplied by reference TRBV29-1 and TRBJ2-5, is SAVISQKPSRDICQRGTSLTIQCQVDSQVTMMFWYRQQPGQSLTLIATANQGSEATYESGFVIDKFPISRPNLTFSTLTVSNMSPEDSSIYLCSVLNRGQPETQYFGPGTRLLVL.

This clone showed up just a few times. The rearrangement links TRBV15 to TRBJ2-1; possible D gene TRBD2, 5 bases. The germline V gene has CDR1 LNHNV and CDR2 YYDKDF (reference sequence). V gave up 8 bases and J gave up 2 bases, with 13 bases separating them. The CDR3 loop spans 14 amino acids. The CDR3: CATAGQGTYNEQFF. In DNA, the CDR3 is TGTGCCACCGCGGGTCAAGGGACCTACAATGAGCAGTTCTTC.

The CDR3 reads CAWRRTGSSGANVLTF. The CDR3 coding sequence is TGTGCCTGGAGAAGGACAGGGAGCTCTGGGGCCAACGTCCTGACTTTC. The rearrangement uses TRBV30 and TRBJ2-6, with TRBD1 identical over 8 bases. The V gene end was trimmed by 3 bases and the J gene end by 0 bases; junction bases not matched to a gene: 4. This CDR3 is built from 16 residues. Looked up from germline, CDR1 is GTSNPN and CDR2 is SVGIG (reference sequence).

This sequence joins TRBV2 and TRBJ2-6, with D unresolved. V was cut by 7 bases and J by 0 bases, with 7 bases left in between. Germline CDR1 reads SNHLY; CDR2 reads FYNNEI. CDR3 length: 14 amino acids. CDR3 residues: CASKSSSGANVLTF. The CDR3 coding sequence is TGTGCCAGCAAAAGCAGCTCTGGGGCCAACGTCCTGACTTTC.